The 11 T cell receptor beta chains below were found in one sample sequenced in a study of blood T cells in healthy people across ages. PCR was performed a second time for about 6 to 11 cycles using a sample-barcoded 5' primer and a J-beta primer mix. TCRdb passed the 5' RACE reads through MiXCR, listing each CDR3 protein once. The data hold about 1.8 million distinct CDR3 sequences, with around half observed a single time. Sequenced sample: blood. These receptor sequences come from a woman aged 40 to 55 in good health.

The rearrangement uses TRBV15 and TRBJ2-3; D perhaps matches TRBD1 (6 bases). CDR1 LNHNV and CDR2 YYDKDF come from the germline V gene (reference sequence). This CDR3 is built from 13 residues. V was trimmed by 5 bases and J by 4 bases, leaving 10 bases between them. This chain's CDR3 is CATSEGVADTQYF. CDR3 nucleotides: TGTGCCACCAGCGAGGGGGTAGCAGATACGCAGTATTTT. Full variable domain (outside the CDR3, taken from reference TRBV15 and TRBJ2-3): DAMVIQNPRYQVTQFGKPVTLSCSQTLNHNVMYWYQQKSSQAPKLLFHYYDKDFNNEADTPDNFQSRRPNTSFCFLDIRSPGLGDTAMYLCATSEGVADTQYFGPGTRLTVL.

This clonotype was detected only a few times. The chain has TRBV4-3 and TRBJ2-1, with D uncertain. The V and J ends lost 4 bases and 7 bases respectively, with 11 bases between them. The CDR3 runs to 13 residues. Germline V gene lookup returns CDR1 LGHNA and CDR2 YSLEER. The chain's CDR3 is CASSRRLGNEQFF. The CDR3 coding sequence is TGCGCCAGCAGCCGGAGATTGGGTAATGAGCAGTTCTTC.

This chain uses TRBV7-2 with TRBJ2-3; perhaps TRBD1 as D (5 bases). Between the trimmed V and J ends, which lost 6 bases and 0 bases, there was a span of 10 bases. This CDR3 is built from 14 residues. In germline, CDR1 is SGHTA, CDR2 FQGNSA. CDR3 amino acids: CASRPGWSTDTQYF. The CDR3 bases are TGTGCCAGCAGGCCAGGGTGGAGCACAGATACGCAGTATTTT.

This clonotype has only one observation. CDR3 amino acids: CSARDGGSSNPYGQYF. CDR3 in DNA: TGCAGTGCTAGAGACGGGGGCAGCTCTAACCCCTACGGGCAGTACTTC. This chain joins TRBV20-1 and TRBJ2-5; possibly TRBD1 or TRBD2 for D (6 bases each). The CDR3 covers 16 residues. The V gene lost 0 bases and the J gene lost 11 bases, with 25 bases spanning the gap. CDR1 DFQATT and CDR2 SNEGSKA come from the germline V gene (reference sequence).

V and J are TRBV20-1 and TRBJ2-7; 10 bases line up with TRBD2. Trimming took 0 bases from V and 10 from J; bases not matched to a gene: 9. Germline CDR1 reads DFQATT; CDR2 reads SNEGSKA (reference sequence). The CDR3 has 14 amino acids. CDR3 bases: TGCAGTGCTAGAGATAGGACTAGCGGAGACTACCAGTACTTC. Amino acids: CSARDRTSGDYQYF.

In this sample, this clonotype turned up a few times. The chain employs TRBV4-2 and TRBJ2-3; the match to TRBD1 covers 7 bases. J lost 4 bases, V lost 0 bases, and 10 bases had no gene match. The CDR3 totals 17 residues. The V gene's germline CDR1 is LGHNA and CDR2 YNFKEQ. DNA for the CDR3: TGTGCCAGCAGCCAAGATATCCCACAGGGGATGTCAGATACGCAGTATTTT. It translates to CASSQDIPQGMSDTQYF.

V gene TRBV28 combines with J gene TRBJ2-3; 10 bases are shared with TRBD2. Germline-derived CDR1 and CDR2 are MDHEN and SYDVKM. The trim removed 8 bases at V and 4 bases at J, leaving 24 bases unmatched. This CDR3 is built from 20 residues. This CDR3 reads CASSPFYKVTSGLSSDTQYF. The CDR3 DNA sequence: TGTGCCAGCTCCCCTTTCTATAAGGTGACTAGCGGGTTGTCGTCAGATACGCAGTATTTT.

In DNA, the CDR3 is TGCAGCGTTAGACAGGGGAAGGAGACCCAGTACTTC. This encodes CSVRQGKETQYF. The chain recombines TRBV29-1 with TRBJ2-5, with 8 bases that match TRBD1. The V gene's germline CDR1 is SQVTM and CDR2 ANQGSEA. The CDR3 spans 12 residues. V gave up 5 bases and J gave up 5 bases; unmatched junction bases: 4.

V gene TRBV27 combines with J gene TRBJ2-1; either TRBD1 or TRBD2 may supply D (6 bases each). Per germline, CDR1 MNHEY and CDR2 SMNVEV (reference sequence). Trimming stripped 8 bases from V and 6 bases from J, with 23 bases between. The length of the CDR3 is 16 residues. This chain's CDR3 is CASRWGADTLSNEQFF. The CDR3 region has the DNA TGTGCCAGCCGATGGGGGGCAGACACCTTATCCAATGAGCAGTTCTTC.

The sample holds a few counts of this clonotype. V and J are TRBV5-1 and TRBJ1-2, with 7 bases matching TRBD1. CDR1 is SGHRS, CDR2 YFSETQ, per germline. J gave up 4 bases and V 0 bases, and 3 bases lay outside the gene matches. This CDR3 spans 14 amino acids. The CDR3 bases are TGCGCCAGCAGCTTGGGGGACAGTGTCTATGGCTACACCTTC. It specifies CASSLGDSVYGYTF.

This clonotype appeared a few times. The chain has TRBV29-1 and TRBJ2-1; maybe TRBD1 (5 bases). Germline assignment: CDR1 SQVTM and CDR2 ANQGSEA. The germline V and J ends were trimmed by 1 base and 3 bases, with 13 bases remaining between them. CDR3 length equals 15 residues. The CDR3 loop reads CSVEGQTPDYNEQFF. CDR3 coding DNA: TGCAGCGTTGAAGGACAGACACCCGACTACAATGAGCAGTTCTTC.